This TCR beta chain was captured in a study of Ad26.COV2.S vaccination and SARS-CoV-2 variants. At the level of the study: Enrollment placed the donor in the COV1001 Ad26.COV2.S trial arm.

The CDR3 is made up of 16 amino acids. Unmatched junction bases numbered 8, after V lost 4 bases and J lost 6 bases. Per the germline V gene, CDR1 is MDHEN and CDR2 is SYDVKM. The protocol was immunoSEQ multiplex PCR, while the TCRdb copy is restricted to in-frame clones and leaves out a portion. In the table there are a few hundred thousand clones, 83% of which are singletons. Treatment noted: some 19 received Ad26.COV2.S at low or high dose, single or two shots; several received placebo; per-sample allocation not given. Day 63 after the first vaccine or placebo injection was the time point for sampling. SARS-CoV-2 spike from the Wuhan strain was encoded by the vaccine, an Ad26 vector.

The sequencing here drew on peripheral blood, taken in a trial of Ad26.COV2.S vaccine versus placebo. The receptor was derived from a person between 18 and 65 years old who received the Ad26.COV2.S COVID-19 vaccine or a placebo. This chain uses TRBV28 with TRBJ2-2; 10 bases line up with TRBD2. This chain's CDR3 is CASSSQRGGPPGELFF. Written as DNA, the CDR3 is TGTGCCAGCAGTTCCCAGCGGGGGGGCCCCCCCGGGGAGCTGTTTTTT.